A single sample is the source of the 3 T cell receptor beta chains below, sequenced in a study of blood T cell repertoires in COVID-19. Generated by immunoSEQ multiplex PCR, the TCRdb table keeps only in-frame clones and is missing some. Found here are a few hundred thousand clones, roughly nine tenths of them singletons; the top ten hold about 5.5%. What was sequenced was PBMCs or T cells enriched from blood (not recorded which). These TCRs come from a middle-aged woman who had recovered from COVID-19.

The V gene is TRBV5-1, the J gene TRBJ2-5; 7 bases match TRBD2. The CDR3 is 15 amino acids. The V and J ends lost 0 bases and 3 bases, in that order; junction bases with no gene match: 5. Germline V lookup: CDR1 SGHRS, CDR2 YFSETQ. The CDR3 sequence is CASSLGGGSEETQYF. CDR3 DNA: TGCGCCAGCAGCTTGGGCGGGGGATCAGAAGAGACCCAGTACTTC. Full variable domain (remainder filled in from reference TRBV5-1 and TRBJ2-5): KAGVTQTPRYLIKTRGQQVTLSCSPISGHRSVSWYQQTPGQGLQFLFEYFSETQRNKGNFPGRFSGRQFSNSRSEMNVSTLELGDSALYLCASSLGGGSEETQYFGPGTRLLVL.

The chain joins TRBV28 to TRBJ1-4; D might be TRBD1 (6 bases). V was cut by 5 bases and J by 8 bases, with 15 bases left in between. Germline values: CDR1 MDHEN, CDR2 SYDVKM. The CDR3 has 14 residues. CDR3 region: CASSREGEREKLFF. CDR3 sequence (DNA): TGTGCCAGCAGTCGAGAGGGGGAGAGAGAAAAACTGTTTTTT.

This chain joins TRBV11-2 and TRBJ2-2; 8 bases are shared with TRBD1. Trimming removed 2 bases from V and 7 bases from J; junction bases left unmatched: 3. Per the germline V gene, CDR1 is SGHAT and CDR2 is FQNNGV. The CDR3 is 14 amino acids. The CDR3 is CASSLQGAVGELFF. The CDR3 region has the DNA TGTGCCAGCAGCTTACAGGGGGCGGTCGGGGAGCTGTTTTTT. Full variable domain (rest looked up from reference TRBV11-2 and TRBJ2-2): EAGVAQSPRYKIIEKRQSVAFWCNPISGHATLYWYQQILGQGPKLLIQFQNNGVVDDSQLPKDRFSAERLKGVDSTLKIQPAKLEDSAVYLCASSLQGAVGELFFGEGSRLTVL.